These 21 T cell receptor beta chains came from one sample sequenced in a study of T cell clonality in common variable immunodeficiency (dated by TCRdb to 2015 to 2017). The library was produced with the immunoSEQ multiplex PCR assay. As stored in TCRdb, this immuneACCESS dataset retains in-frame rearrangements with V and J assigned. A fraction of the clones does not appear; measured against another copy, unresolved V genes explain less than half of the discrepancy, and the remainder lacks a known reason. For this sample, roughly 60,000 clones are listed, none of them singletons. Of the sample, approximately 1.6% falls within the top ten clones. Sequences were obtained from peripheral blood mononuclear cells. The receptor source for this set is a person between 18 and 75 years old in good health.

As concerns this clone: From the germline J gene comes the end of the CDR3, since the read stops 3 residues before it. The rearrangement uses TRBV10-2 and TRBJ2-1; 12 positions agree with TRBD2. The CDR3 extends over 14 amino acids. The germline gives CDR1 WSHSY, CDR2 SAAADI. V lost 9 bases, J lost 8 bases, and 8 bases stayed unmatched. CDR3 loop: CASWTSGISDEQFF. The CDR3 bases that were read are TGCGCCAGTTGGACTAGCGGGATCTCAGATGAG.

This clone was seen many times. The CDR3 end lies 3 residues beyond the end of the read and is filled in from the germline J gene. This chain joins TRBV20-1 and TRBJ2-1; D possibly corresponds to TRBD2 (5 bases). Germline CDR1 and CDR2: DFQATT and SNEGSKA (reference sequence). V was cut by 6 bases and J by 0 bases, with 15 bases left in between. This CDR3 has 15 amino acids. The sequenced CDR3 bases are TGCAGTGCGAGTCAAGCGGACCCCTCCTACAATGAG. Translated: CSASQADPSYNE. The entire CDR3 reads CSASQADPSYNEQFF.

This clone has ten or more counts. The observed sequence ends 3 residues before the CDR3 terminus, with the missing tail filled in from the germline J gene. V gene TRBV28 combines with J gene TRBJ2-1; 7 bases align to TRBD2. CDR1 and CDR2 (germline): MDHEN, SYDVKM. V shed 2 bases, J shed 0 bases, and the junction held 4 bases outside the gene matches. The CDR3 consists of 16 residues. CDR3 DNA (partial): TGTGCCAGCAGTTTAGGTGGGAGGGGCTCCTACAATGAG. This sequence encodes CASSLGGRGSYNE. The CDR3 in its entirety is CASSLGGRGSYNEQFF.

This clone was counted at least ten times. An end of the junction differs from the germline gene, which may be a read error. The CDR3 is cut off 3 residues early in the read; its end comes from the germline J gene. The chain is built from TRBV7-7 and TRBJ2-2; 9 nucleotides align to TRBD1. CDR3 size: 13 residues. Germline CDR1 is SSHAT and CDR2 is FNYEAQ (reference sequence). The CDR3 DNA, read in part, is TGTGCTAGCAGCTGGGACAGGGACGGGGAG. As protein: CASSWDRDGE. The full CDR3 protein is CASSWDRDGELFF.

This clone was seen many times. The CDR3 sequence is CASSPALQLGEKLFF. The CDR3 DNA, read in part, is TGTGCCAGCTCACCGGCACTCCAACTCGGGGAAAAA. The chain couples TRBV18 to TRBJ1-4; no firm D call. The read halts 3 residues ahead of the CDR3 end, with the missing end drawn from the germline J gene. This CDR3 comprises 15 residues. Trimming removed 3 bases at V and 8 bases at J, with 16 bases between. CDR1 is KGHSH, CDR2 LQKENI, per germline.

This clone was recorded many times. The CDR3 end is not reached by the read, which stops 3 residues before it; the germline J gene fills it in. The chain uses TRBV4-2 and TRBJ2-2, with D maybe TRBD2 (5 bases). The germline V gene has CDR1 LGHNA and CDR2 YNFKEQ. The CDR3 is 15 residues long. With 4 bases removed from V and 4 bases from J, the gap between germline ends came to 13 bases. The CDR3 bases that were read are TGTGCCAGCAGCCCGAGAGGGCCTGGCACCGGGGAG. This translates into CASSPRGPGTGE. The whole CDR3 sequence reads CASSPRGPGTGELFF.

The sample holds many counts of this clone. The read ends 3 residues before the CDR3 terminus; that terminus is restored from the germline J gene. V gene TRBV6-2 or TRBV6-3 combines with J gene TRBJ2-3; 10 nucleotides align to TRBD2. J lost 4 bases, V lost 6 bases, and 7 bases had no gene match. The CDR3 sequence is 15 residues long. The germline V gene has CDR1 MNHEY and CDR2 SVGEGT. The part of the CDR3 DNA that was read is TGTGCCAGCAGAGATAGCGGGAGGCGCGCAGATACG. This sequence encodes CASRDSGRRADT. The entire CDR3 reads CASRDSGRRADTQYF.

The table lists this clone with many counts. The observed sequence ends 3 residues before the CDR3 terminus, with the missing tail filled in from the germline J gene. The chain links TRBV20-1 to TRBJ2-5; 7 bases agree with TRBD2. This CDR3 has 16 residues. J was trimmed by 1 base and V by 0 bases; bases with no gene match: 8. The germline CDR1 and CDR2 sequences are DFQATT and SNEGSKA (reference sequence). CDR3 DNA (partial): TGCAGTGCTAGAGATTGGGGTGGACTAGTCCAAGAGACC. Translated, it gives CSARDWGGLVQET. The entire CDR3 protein reads CSARDWGGLVQETQYF.

This clone was counted at least ten times. The read finishes 3 residues shy of the CDR3 end, and the germline J gene is used to complete it. The chain combines TRBV20-1 with TRBJ2-1, with 14 bases lining up with TRBD2. Germline V CDR1 and CDR2: DFQATT, SNEGSKA (reference sequence). The CDR3 extends over 16 amino acids. With 6 bases clipped from V and 1 base from J, the junction kept 5 bases outside the gene matches. CDR3 DNA (partial): TGCAGTGCCGCGGGACTAGCGGGAGCGTCCTACAATGAG. This codes for CSAAGLAGASYNE. The complete CDR3 reads CSAAGLAGASYNEQFF.

This clone was counted at least ten times. The read stops 3 residues short of the end of the CDR3; the missing end is completed from the germline J gene. This rearrangement joins TRBV6-2 or TRBV6-3 to TRBJ2-1, with D tentatively TRBD1 or TRBD2 (6 bases each). V was trimmed by 5 bases and J by 7 bases, leaving 12 bases between them. The CDR3 is made up of 13 amino acids. The germline V gene encodes CDR1 MNHEY and CDR2 SVGEGT. The CDR3 DNA, read in part, is TGTGCCAGCAGTCCCCAGGGGAGGAATGAG. This translates into CASSPQGRNE. In full, the CDR3 is CASSPQGRNEQFF.

This clone was counted many times. The read terminates 3 residues ahead of where the CDR3 ends, so the germline J gene completes it. This chain connects TRBV7-9 to TRBJ2-3; 8 nucleotides line up with TRBD1. The CDR3 extends over 14 amino acids. The germline V gene has CDR1 SEHNR and CDR2 FQNEAQ (reference sequence). The CDR3 reads CASSTTGAYISQYF. The CDR3 bases that were read are TGTGCCAGCAGCACGACAGGGGCCTACATTTCG.

This clone was counted many times. The CDR3 is cut off 3 residues early in the read; its end comes from the germline J gene. V and J are TRBV2 and TRBJ2-1, with 12 bases identical to TRBD2. Germline CDR1 is SNHLY and CDR2 is FYNNEI. The CDR3 sequence is 15 residues long. Trimming at V came to 7 bases and at J to 3 bases, leaving 4 bases not matched to a gene. CDR3 DNA, as far as it was read: TGTGCCAGCACCCGGACTAGCGGGATCTACAATGAG. As protein: CASTRTSGIYNE. The whole CDR3 protein is CASTRTSGIYNEQFF.

This clone was found many times. The read ends 3 residues shy of where the CDR3 ends; the end is completed using the germline J gene. This chain links TRBV20-1 with TRBJ2-1, with 10 bases lining up with TRBD2. The CDR3 has 14 amino acids. The ends lost 0 bases at V and 8 bases at J; junction bases unmatched: 4. Germline V gives CDR1 DFQATT, CDR2 SNEGSKA (reference sequence). Incomplete CDR3 DNA: TGCAGTGCTAGAGATCTAGCGGGAGACTATGAG. Protein sequence: CSARDLAGDYE. The CDR3 reads in full as CSARDLAGDYEQFF.

This clone appeared many times. The observed sequence ends 3 residues before the CDR3 terminus, with the missing tail filled in from the germline J gene. This chain links TRBV7-9 with TRBJ2-7; no reliable D call. This CDR3 spans 11 amino acids. With 2 bases removed from V and 4 bases from J, the gap between germline ends came to 3 bases. The germline CDR1 and CDR2 sequences are SEHNR and FQNEAQ (reference sequence). CDR3 sequence: CASSLQYEQYF. The sequenced part of the CDR3 DNA is TGTGCCAGCAGCTTACAATACGAG.

This clone has a count of ten or more. Read coverage stops 3 residues before the CDR3 terminus; the germline J gene supplies the remainder. The V and J genes are TRBV30 and TRBJ2-1; TRBD2 agrees at 9 bases. CDR1 and CDR2 (germline): GTSNPN, SVGIG (reference sequence). The CDR3 is 20 residues long. V lost 0 bases and J lost 0; bases outside the gene matches: 15. The part of the CDR3 DNA that was read is TGTGCCTGGAGTGTAAAATCCCTCCTACCGACTAGCGGCTCCTACAATGAG. This encodes CAWSVKSLLPTSGSYNE. The complete CDR3 protein is CAWSVKSLLPTSGSYNEQFF. Filled out from reference TRBV30 and TRBJ2-1, the complete variable domain reads SQTIHQWPATLVQPVGSPLSLECTVEGTSNPNLYWYRQAAGRGLQLLFYSVGIGQISSEVPQNLSASRPQDRQFILSSKKLLLSDSGFYLCAWSVKSLLPTSGSYNEQFFGPGTRLTVL.

Comment on this clone: With the read ending 3 residues before the CDR3 end, the germline J gene is used to fill in that end. The chain combines TRBV18 with TRBJ1-1; D remains unclear. The CDR3 covers 12 residues. Germline V gene sequence: CDR1 KGHSH, CDR2 LQKENI. The CDR3 spells CASSPTADTAFF. CDR3 DNA (partial): TGTGCCAGCTCACCAACAGCAGATACG.

This clone has at least ten counts. The covered CDR3 bases are TGTGCCAGCAGTCCGGACTACCTTAGCACAGATACG. Protein product: CASSPDYLSTDT. The full CDR3 protein is CASSPDYLSTDTQYF. V gene TRBV7-2 combines with J gene TRBJ2-3, with D possibly TRBD2 on 6 matching bases. The read stops 3 residues short of the end of the CDR3; the missing end is completed from the germline J gene. Trimming shortened V by 6 bases and J by 0 bases, and 13 bases separated the two germline ends. In germline, CDR1 is SGHTA, CDR2 FQGNSA. The CDR3 covers 15 residues.

This clone has ten or more counts. Sequencing ends 3 residues short of the CDR3 end; the germline J gene provides the rest. J is TRBJ2-7 and V is TRBV5-1, with 12 nucleotides matching TRBD2. Germline CDR1 is SGHRS and CDR2 is YFSETQ. V was pared by 3 bases and J by 0 bases, with 7 bases of the junction left unmatched. CDR3 length equals 17 residues. The CDR3 reads CASSSTLTSGSSYEQYF. The covered CDR3 bases are TGCGCCAGCAGCTCCACCTTGACTAGCGGGAGCTCCTACGAG.

As for this clone: The read falls 3 residues short of the CDR3 end, and the missing part is taken from the germline J gene. The chain is built from TRBV20-1 and TRBJ1-6, with 9 bases fitting TRBD1. Trimming removed 5 bases from V and 8 bases from J; junction bases left unmatched: 7. Germline CDR1 is DFQATT and CDR2 is SNEGSKA (reference sequence). CDR3 size: 14 residues. The CDR3 region is CSAPGTGTYSPLHF. The sequenced part of the CDR3 DNA is TGCAGTGCTCCTGGGACAGGGACGTATTCACCC.

This clone has at least ten counts. Coverage ceases 3 residues before the CDR3 finishes, and the germline J gene fills in the end. This rearrangement joins TRBV5-6 to TRBJ1-5; maybe TRBD1 (6 bases). The CDR3 has 13 residues. Deletions cut 4 bases from V and 6 bases from J, with 11 bases between. Germline CDR1 and CDR2: SGHDT and YYEEEE. CDR3 DNA (partial): TGTGCCAGCAGCGAGGGGGGGGGTCAGCCC. The encoded protein is CASSEGGGQP. In full, the CDR3 is CASSEGGGQPQHF.

This clone appeared many times. The read halts 3 residues ahead of the CDR3 end, with the missing end drawn from the germline J gene. V and J are TRBV5-1 and TRBJ2-7, with D perhaps matching TRBD1 (6 bases). The CDR3 sequence is 13 residues long. Germline V CDR1 and CDR2: SGHRS, YFSETQ. With 6 bases removed from V and 2 bases from J, the gap between germline ends came to 12 bases. CDR3 in amino acids: CASTRDTTYEQYF. Partial CDR3 DNA: TGCGCCAGCACTCGGGACACAACCTACGAG.